The clone carrying this TCR beta chain was detected only a few times. The antigen is unknown. Library preparation for TCR beta used quantitative 5'-RACE with molecular barcodes. TCRdb re-analysed the 5' RACE reads in MiXCR, keeping a single row per CDR3 protein. The sample contains roughly 230,000 distinct CDR3 sequences, roughly 18% of which appear only once. The CDR3 covers 13 residues. The germline CDR1 and CDR2 sequences are LGHNA and YNFKEQ. V lost 6 bases, J lost 7 bases, and 13 bases lay in between. This entry is derived from a study of CD8 T cells in ankylosing spondylitis. Study results and limitations: Prior literature has documented some motif variants in synovial fluid and blood from reactive arthritis. Matched ankylosing spondylitis synovial fluid reportedly contained a significantly enriched population of disease-linked clones.

The chain is built from TRBV4-2 and TRBJ2-1; D may be TRBD2 (6 bases). Sequenced: blood, either unsorted or a sorted T cell fraction (not recorded which). The receptor comes from a male donor with ankylosing spondylitis or in good health (not recorded which). In DNA form, the CDR3 reads TGTGCCAGCAGAGGACTAAGAGTTAATGAGCAGTTCTTC. It is translated as CASRGLRVNEQFF.